The present TCR beta chain was sequenced within a study of blood T cell repertoires in COVID-19. CDR3 length equals 12 residues. Trimming stripped 3 bases from V and 12 bases from J, with 14 bases between. Self-reported history from a screening survey and questionnaire set each donor's cohort. Assay: immunoSEQ multiplex PCR; the TCRdb copy retains only in-frame clones and omits some. The sample carries about 200,000 clones, 70% to 90% recorded once. The sequenced sample consisted of PBMCs or T cells enriched from blood (not recorded which). This TCR came from a man aged 30 to 39 who had recovered from COVID-19. The rearrangement links TRBV12-3 or TRBV12-4 to TRBJ1-1; D not certain. CDR3 amino acids: CASSFRGSAPFF. In nucleotides, the CDR3 is TGTGCCAGCAGTTTCAGAGGGAGCGCGCCTTTCTTT.